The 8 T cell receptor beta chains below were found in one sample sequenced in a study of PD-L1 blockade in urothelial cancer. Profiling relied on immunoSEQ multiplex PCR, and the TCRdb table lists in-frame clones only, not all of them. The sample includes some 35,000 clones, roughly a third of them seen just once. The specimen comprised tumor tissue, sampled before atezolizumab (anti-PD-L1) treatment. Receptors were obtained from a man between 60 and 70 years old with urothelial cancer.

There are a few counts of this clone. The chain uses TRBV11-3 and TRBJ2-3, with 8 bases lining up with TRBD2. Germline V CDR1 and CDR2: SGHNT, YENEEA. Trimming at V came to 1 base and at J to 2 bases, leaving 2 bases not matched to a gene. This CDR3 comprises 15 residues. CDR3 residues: CASSLGAGATDTQYF. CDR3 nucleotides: TGTGCCAGCAGCTTAGGAGCGGGAGCCACAGATACGCAGTATTTT.

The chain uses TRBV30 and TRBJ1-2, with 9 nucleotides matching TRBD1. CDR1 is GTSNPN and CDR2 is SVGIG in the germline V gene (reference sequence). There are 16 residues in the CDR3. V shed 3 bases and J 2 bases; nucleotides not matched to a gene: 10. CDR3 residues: CAWSPRNRGRNYGYTF. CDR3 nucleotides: TGTGCCTGGAGCCCCAGAAACAGGGGGCGCAACTATGGCTACACCTTC.

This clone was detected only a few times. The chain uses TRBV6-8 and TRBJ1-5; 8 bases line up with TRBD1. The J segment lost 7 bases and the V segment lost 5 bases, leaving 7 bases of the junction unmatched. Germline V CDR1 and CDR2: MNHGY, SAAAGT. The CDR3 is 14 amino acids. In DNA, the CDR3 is TGTGCCAGCAGTCTACAGGGGGTTGGGCAGCCCCAGCATTTT. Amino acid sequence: CASSLQGVGQPQHF.

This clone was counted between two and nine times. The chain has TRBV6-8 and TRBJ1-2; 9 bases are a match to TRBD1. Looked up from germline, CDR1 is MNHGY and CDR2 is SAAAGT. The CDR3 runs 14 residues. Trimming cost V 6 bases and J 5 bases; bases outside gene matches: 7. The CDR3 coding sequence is TGTGCCAGCAGATACGGGACAGGGTCGTATGGCTACACCTTC. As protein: CASRYGTGSYGYTF.

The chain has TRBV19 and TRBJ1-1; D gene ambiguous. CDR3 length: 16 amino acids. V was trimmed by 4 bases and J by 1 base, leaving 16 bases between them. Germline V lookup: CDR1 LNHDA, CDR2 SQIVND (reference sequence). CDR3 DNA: TGTGCCAGTAGTAGCTTCGGCGCGCCTTGGAACACTGAAGCTTTCTTT. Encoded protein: CASSSFGAPWNTEAFF.

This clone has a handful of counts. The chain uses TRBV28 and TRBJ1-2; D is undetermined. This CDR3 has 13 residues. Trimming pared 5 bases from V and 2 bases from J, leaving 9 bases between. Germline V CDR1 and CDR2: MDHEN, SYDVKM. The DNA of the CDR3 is TGTGCCAGCAGTGTTCAGCTAAACTATGGCTACACCTTC. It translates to CASSVQLNYGYTF.

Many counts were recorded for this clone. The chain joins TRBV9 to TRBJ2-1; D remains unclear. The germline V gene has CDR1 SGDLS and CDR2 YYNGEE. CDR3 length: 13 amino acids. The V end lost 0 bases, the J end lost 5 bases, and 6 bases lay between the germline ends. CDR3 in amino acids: CASSVAPNNEQFF. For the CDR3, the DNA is TGTGCCAGCAGCGTAGCCCCAAACAATGAGCAGTTCTTC.

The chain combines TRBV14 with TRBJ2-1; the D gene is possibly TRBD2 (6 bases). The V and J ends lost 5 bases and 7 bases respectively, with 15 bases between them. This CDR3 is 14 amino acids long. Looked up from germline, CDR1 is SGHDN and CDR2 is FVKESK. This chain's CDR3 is CASSSLGGLNEQFF. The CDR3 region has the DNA TGTGCCAGCAGCTCCCTCGGGGGTTTGAATGAGCAGTTCTTC.